The 14 T cell receptor beta chains listed next were all sequenced from one sample in a study of blood T cells in healthy people across ages. For the second PCR, which ran for about 6 to 12 cycles, a sample-barcoded 5' primer and a J-beta primer mix were used. Using its own MiXCR run on the 5' RACE reads, TCRdb lists one record per CDR3 protein. The data show about 680,000 distinct CDR3 sequences, roughly 50% seen once. The sequenced sample consisted of blood. These receptor sequences come from an older woman in good health.

Of note for this clonotype: At one boundary the junction diverges from the germline segment, which might be a read error. The chain joins TRBV20-1 to TRBJ1-4; TRBD1 aligns across 8 bases. Germline CDR1 DFQATT, CDR2 SNEGSKA (reference sequence). This CDR3 has 15 residues. CDR3 residues: CSTRALTGVNEKLFF. Here the CDR3 DNA reads TGCAGTACTAGAGCCTTGACAGGGGTTAATGAAAAACTGTTTTTT.

The chain couples TRBV20-1 to TRBJ2-3, with TRBD2 identical over 8 bases. This CDR3 region has 14 residues. V dropped 4 bases and J dropped 7; count of bases not matched to a gene: 10. From germline, CDR1 is DFQATT and CDR2 SNEGSKA (reference sequence). DNA for the CDR3: TGCAGTGCTAATGGAGCGGGAGAGCGAAATACGCAGTATTTT. Residues: CSANGAGERNTQYF.

The rearrangement uses TRBV20-1 and TRBJ2-1, with 12 nucleotides matching TRBD2. CDR3 size: 16 residues. Germline V CDR1 and CDR2: DFQATT, SNEGSKA (reference sequence). V was clipped by 2 bases and J by 3 bases; unmatched bases: 5. CDR3 residues: CSARKTSGSNYNEQFF. As DNA, the CDR3 is TGCAGTGCTAGAAAGACTAGCGGGAGCAACTACAATGAGCAGTTCTTC.

The chain carries TRBV4-3 and TRBJ2-1, with 11 bases aligning to TRBD2. The V gene end was trimmed by 5 bases and the J gene end by 7 bases; junction bases not matched to a gene: 10. Germline assignment: CDR1 LGHNA and CDR2 YSLEER. The CDR3 sequence is 16 residues long. The CDR3 bases are TGCGCCAGCAGCAGCTCACTAGCGGGAGCCGTGAATGAGCAGTTCTTC. Its protein is CASSSSLAGAVNEQFF.

This clonotype was recorded only once. The chain employs TRBV6-6 and TRBJ1-2, with a possible D match to TRBD1 (6 bases). The CDR3 sequence is 15 residues long. Trimming took off 5 bases at V and 8 bases at J, with 21 bases between the two ends. Germline V gene lookup returns CDR1 MNHNY and CDR2 SVGAGI (reference sequence). CDR3 loop: CASSTTTPRGEGYTF. In DNA form, the CDR3 reads TGTGCCAGCAGTACAACAACCCCGAGGGGGGAAGGCTACACCTTC.

By sample share, this clonotype is medium-sized (0.01 to 0.1%). This chain uses TRBV24-1 with TRBJ2-7; 9 bases agree with TRBD1. The CDR3 loop spans 14 amino acids. Germline V gene data show CDR1 as KGHDR and CDR2 as SFDVKD. J gave up 8 bases and V 7 bases, and 11 bases lay outside the gene matches. The CDR3 nucleotides are TGTGCCACCAGCCAGGGGGGACAGGGCGAGCAGCAGTACTTC. It specifies CATSQGGQGEQQYF.

This chain connects TRBV5-1 to TRBJ2-3, with D unclear. Trimming took 4 bases from V and 5 from J, leaving 11 bases between them. Per germline, CDR1 SGHRS and CDR2 YFSETQ. This CDR3 spans 13 amino acids. CDR3 nucleotide sequence: TGCGCCAGCAGCATTAGTTCCATAGATACGCAGTATTTT. This gives the protein CASSISSIDTQYF.

The chain is built from TRBV7-2 and TRBJ2-1, with D possibly matching TRBD2 (5 bases). TRBJ2-7 explains the end of the DNA better; the J call may be wrong. CDR3 size: 14 residues. Germline-derived CDR1 and CDR2 are SGHTA and FQGNSA. CDR3 residues: CASKSSGVYNEQYF. In DNA form, the CDR3 reads TGTGCCAGCAAGTCCAGCGGAGTGTACAATGAGCAGTACTTC.

This clonotype was counted a few times. The CDR3 spells CASSYFYRTGGNEQFF. The CDR3 DNA sequence: TGTGCCAGCAGTTACTTCTATAGGACGGGGGGGAATGAGCAGTTCTTC. The chain is built from TRBV6-6 and TRBJ2-1, with 8 bases lining up with TRBD2. The germline V gene has CDR1 MNHNY and CDR2 SVGAGI (reference sequence). The ends lost 1 base at V and 7 bases at J; junction bases unmatched: 9. This CDR3 spans 16 amino acids.

This chain uses TRBV20-1 with TRBJ1-5; 10 nucleotides line up with TRBD1. The germline V gene has CDR1 DFQATT and CDR2 SNEGSKA (reference sequence). Germline trimming cut 4 bases from V and 10 bases from J; bases unmatched to any gene: 10. The CDR3 is 14 residues long. The CDR3: CSATRTGGGSPQHF. CDR3 nucleotides: TGCAGTGCTACCCGGACAGGGGGAGGCTCTCCCCAGCATTTT.

This rearrangement joins TRBV10-3 to TRBJ1-5; D is unresolved. This CDR3 has 12 amino acids. V was cut by 0 bases and J by 3 bases, with 0 bases left in between. The V gene's germline CDR1 is ENHRY and CDR2 SYGVKD. CDR3 sequence (DNA): TGTGCCATCAGTGAGTCCAATCAGCCCCAGCATTTT. Its protein product is CAISESNQPQHF.

The chain couples TRBV28 to TRBJ2-7; D possibly corresponds to TRBD2 (6 bases). V dropped 6 bases and J dropped 3 bases, with 18 bases sitting between them. The germline CDR1 and CDR2 sequences are MDHEN and SYDVKM. The CDR3 extends over 15 amino acids. The chain's CDR3 is CASSQGGLNYYEQYF. CDR3 sequence (DNA): TGTGCCAGCAGCCAGGGAGGCCTCAATTACTACGAGCAGTACTTC.

The chain is built from TRBV7-2 and TRBJ2-7; D call uncertain. There are 15 residues in the CDR3. Looked up from germline, CDR1 is SGHTA and CDR2 is FQGNSA. Trimming took off 5 bases at V and 0 bases at J, with 14 bases between the two ends. The DNA for the CDR3 is TGTGCCAGCAGCCGGGTAGATTGGACCTCCTACGAGCAGTACTTC. Amino acid sequence: CASSRVDWTSYEQYF. Full variable domain (rest looked up from reference TRBV7-2 and TRBJ2-7): GAGVSQSPSNKVTEKGKDVELRCDPISGHTALYWYRQSLGQGLEFLIYFQGNSAPDKSGLPSDRFSAERTGGSVSTLTIQRTQQEDSAVYLCASSRVDWTSYEQYFGPGTRLTVT.

The chain carries TRBV5-1 and TRBJ2-5; D may match TRBD1 or TRBD2 (5 bases each). There are 15 residues in the CDR3. Germline CDR1 and CDR2: SGHRS and YFSETQ. The V and J ends lost 2 bases and 11 bases respectively, with 22 bases between them. CDR3 sequence reads: CASSLEGRSYNEQYF. The CDR3 coding sequence is TGCGCCAGCAGCTTAGAGGGACGTTCTTACAATGAGCAGTACTTC.